The next 30 T cell receptor beta chains were all read from a single sample in a study of vaccination and CD4 T cells after COVID-19. Treatment indicated: approximately nine-day PBMC culture with coronavirus spike peptide pools or control peptides (ViraFEST assay). Sequencing of DNA taken from cultured CD4+ T cells relied on the Oncomine TCR Beta short-read assay. A single record per CDR3 protein comes from TCRdb applying MiXCR to the PCR reads. The sample yields about 16,000 distinct CDR3 sequences, 36% seen once. The antigens for these receptors are not known. This specimen was CD4+ T cells from blood, cultured in vitro, taken before SARS-CoV-2 vaccination. The receptor source for this set is a human donor who received a COVID-19 vaccine.

The V gene is TRBV5-1, the J gene TRBJ1-2, with 8 bases fitting TRBD1. The length of the CDR3 is 16 residues. In germline, CDR1 is SGHRS, CDR2 YFSETQ. V was clipped by 0 bases and J by 2 bases; unmatched bases: 6. The CDR3 region has the DNA TGCGCCAGCAGCTTGGTGGTAGACAGGGGCAACTATGGCTACACCTTC. Its protein is CASSLVVDRGNYGYTF.

This clonotype was seen a handful of times. V and J are TRBV20-1 and TRBJ2-5; weak D call: TRBD2 (6 bases). This CDR3 is built from 15 residues. The germline CDR1 and CDR2 sequences are DFQATT and SNEGSKA (reference sequence). Trimming shortened V by 3 bases and J by 5 bases, and 19 bases separated the two germline ends. The CDR3: CSASQPSGGVETQYF. The CDR3 DNA is TGCAGTGCTAGCCAGCCGTCCGGGGGTGTCGAGACCCAGTACTTC.

This rearrangement joins TRBV28 to TRBJ2-3; maybe TRBD1 (6 bases). CDR3 size: 14 residues. Trimming removed 2 bases at V and 4 bases at J, with 10 bases between. CDR1 and CDR2 from the germline V gene are MDHEN and SYDVKM. DNA for the CDR3: TGTGCCAGCAGTTTACCGCACAGGGCAGATACGCAGTATTTT. Its protein is CASSLPHRADTQYF.

This clonotype showed up just a few times. This chain connects TRBV20-1 to TRBJ1-1; 7 bases are a match to TRBD1. Trimming removed 6 bases from V and 0 bases from J; junction bases left unmatched: 7. The germline CDR1 and CDR2 sequences are DFQATT and SNEGSKA (reference sequence). The CDR3 consists of 14 residues. CDR3 in DNA: TGCAGTGCGAGGGACAGTCTCATGAACACTGAAGCTTTCTTT. This codes for CSARDSLMNTEAFF.

This chain connects TRBV2 to TRBJ2-5; 12 nucleotides match TRBD2. The CDR3 is 14 amino acids. Germline V gene lookup returns CDR1 SNHLY and CDR2 FYNNEI. The ends lost 4 bases at V and 3 bases at J; junction bases unmatched: 0. Here the CDR3 DNA reads TGTGCCAGCAGTGGACTAGCGGGGGAAGAGACCCAGTACTTC. This translates into CASSGLAGEETQYF.

The chain couples TRBV10-1 to TRBJ2-1, with no clear D. In germline, CDR1 is WNHNN, CDR2 SYGVQD (reference sequence). V dropped 6 bases and J dropped 5 bases, with 8 bases sitting between them. This CDR3 is built from 12 residues. The CDR3 DNA follows: TGCGCCAGCAGCGGCGGTCACAATGAGCAGTTCTTC. It translates to CASSGGHNEQFF.

This clonotype appeared a few times. V gene TRBV7-9 combines with J gene TRBJ2-5; 13 nucleotides agree with TRBD2. Germline V gene lookup returns CDR1 SEHNR and CDR2 FQNEAQ (reference sequence). V shed 5 bases, J shed 5 bases, and the junction held 5 bases outside the gene matches. The CDR3 has 15 residues. The CDR3 DNA reads as TGTGCCAGCAGCGACACGACTAGCGGGGGGGAGACCCAGTACTTC. This translates into CASSDTTSGGETQYF.

This clonotype has only a few counts. The J gene is TRBJ1-2, the V gene TRBV2; 7 positions match TRBD1. Germline trimming cut 3 bases from V and 5 bases from J; bases unmatched to any gene: 9. CDR1 and CDR2 from the germline V gene are SNHLY and FYNNEI. The CDR3 covers 15 residues. The CDR3 DNA is TGTGCCAGCAGTGATAAAAAGGGGGCGGGGTATGGCTACACCTTC. Translated, it gives CASSDKKGAGYGYTF.

The V and J genes are TRBV7-8 and TRBJ1-5; 8 positions match TRBD1. Losses at the gene ends were 5 bases for V and 1 base for J; bases not matched to a gene: 7. CDR1 SGHVS and CDR2 FQNEAQ come from the germline V gene. This CDR3 has 16 amino acids. DNA for the CDR3: TGTGCCAGCAGCCTCAAGGACAGGGCGAGCAATCAGCCCCAGCATTTT. Its translation is CASSLKDRASNQPQHF. Supplemented by reference TRBV7-8 and TRBJ1-5, the full variable domain reads GAGVSQSPRYKVAKRGQDVALRCDPISGHVSLFWYQQALGQGPEFLTYFQNEAQLDKSGLPSDRFFAERPEGSVSTLKIQRTQQEDSAVYLCASSLKDRASNQPQHFGDGTRLSIL.

This clonotype was observed a handful of times. V usage is TRBV30 and J usage is TRBJ1-5, with unresolved D. Looked up from germline, CDR1 is GTSNPN and CDR2 is SVGIG (reference sequence). V was cut by 0 bases and J by 1 base, with 4 bases left in between. This CDR3 is built from 13 residues. For the CDR3, the DNA is TGTGCCTGGAGTGTACGCAGCAATCAGCCCCAGCATTTT. Translating it yields CAWSVRSNQPQHF.

V is TRBV6-1 and J is TRBJ1-2; tentative D call: TRBD1 (5 bases). CDR3 length: 17 amino acids. V was trimmed by 2 bases and J by 1 base, leaving 17 bases between them. Germline CDR1 is MNHNS and CDR2 is SASEGT. CDR3 nucleotides: TGTGCCAGCAGTGAATGGGGGTTGAGGTACCGTAACTATGGCTACACCTTC. Amino acid sequence: CASSEWGLRYRNYGYTF.

The V and J genes are TRBV30 and TRBJ2-1; no firm D call. The ends were cut back, 4 bases at V and 7 bases at J, with 8 bases in the middle. The CDR3 covers 11 residues. Germline loops: CDR1 GTSNPN, CDR2 SVGIG (reference sequence). The CDR3 coding sequence is TGTGCCTGGATCCACCGGAATGAGCAGTTCTTC. Its translation: CAWIHRNEQFF. Complete variable domain (other parts from reference TRBV30 and TRBJ2-1): SQTIHQWPATLVQPVGSPLSLECTVEGTSNPNLYWYRQAAGRGLQLLFYSVGIGQISSEVPQNLSASRPQDRQFILSSKKLLLSDSGFYLCAWIHRNEQFFGPGTRLTVL.

The chain employs TRBV20-1 and TRBJ2-5; D is ambiguous. Germline V gene sequence: CDR1 DFQATT, CDR2 SNEGSKA (reference sequence). Trimming shortened V by 1 base and J by 5 bases, and 5 bases separated the two germline ends. The CDR3 has 11 amino acids. The CDR3 region has the DNA TGCAGTGCTAGAGTTGGGGAGACCCAGTACTTC. Its protein is CSARVGETQYF.

The gene calls are TRBV20-1 and TRBJ2-1, with TRBD2 matching 12 bases. With V trimmed by 3 bases and J by 0 bases, 12 bases remained unmatched. This CDR3 contains 19 residues. Germline V lookup: CDR1 DFQATT, CDR2 SNEGSKA (reference sequence). CDR3 amino acids: CSASHQLAGGVSSYNEQFF. The CDR3 DNA sequence: TGCAGTGCTAGCCATCAGCTAGCGGGGGGGGTTAGCTCCTACAATGAGCAGTTCTTC.

V is TRBV20-1 and J is TRBJ1-2; D is unresolved. In germline, CDR1 is DFQATT, CDR2 SNEGSKA (reference sequence). This CDR3 comprises 13 residues. V was shortened by 0 bases and J by 2 bases, with 7 bases between the two germline ends. The CDR3 nucleotides read TGCAGTGCTAGAGATCCGGGGAACTATGGCTACACCTTC. Its protein product is CSARDPGNYGYTF.

This clonotype is termed medium-sized (0.01 to 0.1%). The genes are TRBV6-2 or TRBV6-3 and TRBJ2-1; 9 positions agree with TRBD2. V shed 2 bases and J 0 bases; nucleotides not matched to a gene: 11. Looked up from germline, CDR1 is MNHEY and CDR2 is SVGEGT. The CDR3 is 19 amino acids. The CDR3 DNA sequence: TGTGCCAGCAGTTACGGATGGAGCGGGGGGCCCAGCTCCTACAATGAGCAGTTCTTC. Encoded protein: CASSYGWSGGPSSYNEQFF.

This chain connects TRBV19 to TRBJ1-5, with D unclear. The ends were cut back, 4 bases at V and 5 bases at J, with 12 bases in the middle. CDR3 length: 14 amino acids. In germline, CDR1 is LNHDA, CDR2 SQIVND (reference sequence). The CDR3 loop is CASSTLERDQPQHF. The CDR3 bases are TGTGCCAGTAGTACTTTAGAAAGGGATCAGCCCCAGCATTTT.

The chain uses TRBV10-2 and TRBJ1-2; D gene unclear. V was pared by 7 bases and J by 2 bases, with 14 bases between. Germline CDR1 reads WSHSY; CDR2 reads SAAADI. CDR3 length: 14 residues. The CDR3 protein is CASTRGGKNYGYTF. CDR3 bases: TGCGCCAGCACCCGGGGAGGAAAAAACTATGGCTACACCTTC.

This sequence joins TRBV25-1 and TRBJ2-7; 8 nucleotides align to TRBD1. Per germline, CDR1 MGHDK and CDR2 SYGVNS. The CDR3 is 15 residues long. V lost 4 bases and J lost 7; bases outside the gene matches: 12. Here the CDR3 DNA reads TGTGCCAGCAGTGCGCTAGGCAGGGGGCGAGGTGAGCAGTACTTC. As protein: CASSALGRGRGEQYF.

This clonotype rates as medium-sized (0.01 to 0.1%). The gene calls are TRBV20-1 and TRBJ2-3; D ambiguous. V was cut by 5 bases and J by 1 base, with 13 bases left in between. The CDR3 is 14 residues long. Germline CDR1 reads DFQATT; CDR2 reads SNEGSKA (reference sequence). For the CDR3, the DNA is TGCAGTGCTCGAACTAATCGAGGCACAGATACGCAGTATTTT. Translation: CSARTNRGTDTQYF.

J is TRBJ1-2 and V is TRBV27; 7 positions match TRBD1. V trimming: 3 bases; J trimming: 5 bases; junction bases outside the gene matches: 6. The CDR3 is 14 residues long. Germline values: CDR1 MNHEY, CDR2 SMNVEV (reference sequence). The CDR3 DNA is TGTGCCAGCAGTTTCGATTACAGGGGTTATGGCTACACCTTC. Translation gives CASSFDYRGYGYTF.

This clonotype was observed a handful of times. CDR3 region: CSLADRDWGEYF. As DNA, the CDR3 is TGCAGTCTCGCCGACAGGGACTGGGGAGAGTATTTT. The chain uses TRBV20-1 and TRBJ2-3; tentatively, D is TRBD1 (7 bases). Trimming cost V 8 bases and J 13 bases, with 22 bases left between them. The CDR3 extends over 12 amino acids. The germline V gene has CDR1 DFQATT and CDR2 SNEGSKA (reference sequence).

This chain links TRBV5-1 with TRBJ2-7, with TRBD2 as a possible D gene (6 bases). The V end lost 0 bases, the J end lost 6 bases, and 13 bases lay between the germline ends. CDR3 length: 14 amino acids. Germline lookup yields CDR1 SGHRS and CDR2 YFSETQ. The CDR3 DNA follows: TGCGCCAGCAGCTTGGAAGGGACGGAGGGCGAGCAGTACTTC. It translates to CASSLEGTEGEQYF.

The chain is built from TRBV5-1 and TRBJ2-3; no reliable D call. Trimming pared 3 bases from V and 6 bases from J, leaving 8 bases between. CDR1 and CDR2 (germline): SGHRS, YFSETQ. This CDR3 comprises 12 residues. The CDR3 bases are TGCGCCAGCAGCTCGCAGTCGGATACGCAGTATTTT. Translation gives CASSSQSDTQYF.

This clonotype was seen a few times. The chain employs TRBV19 and TRBJ1-5; TRBD1 matches at 7 bases. Germline V CDR1 and CDR2: LNHDA, SQIVND (reference sequence). The CDR3 has 13 amino acids. V was pared by 6 bases and J by 4 bases, with 3 bases of the junction left unmatched. CDR3 nucleotides: TGTGCCAGTAGCGACAGGGTAAATCAGCCCCAGCATTTT. It yields the protein CASSDRVNQPQHF.

The gene calls are TRBV10-1 and TRBJ2-3, with no clear D. This CDR3 region has 13 residues. CDR1 is WNHNN, CDR2 SYGVQD, per germline (reference sequence). V was clipped by 2 bases and J by 4 bases, with 7 bases between them. CDR3 coding DNA: TGCGCCAGCAGTGAGACGGTAGCAGATACGCAGTATTTT. This encodes CASSETVADTQYF.

This clonotype appeared once. V usage is TRBV12-3 or TRBV12-4 and J usage is TRBJ2-6; D perhaps matches TRBD2 (6 bases). V lost 11 bases to trimming and J lost 0 bases, with 14 bases between them. CDR3 length equals 15 residues. CDR3 nucleotide sequence: TGTGCCGGGAGGCGGGGCGACTCTGGGGCCAACGTCCTGACTTTC. Its protein is CAGRRGDSGANVLTF.

The chain links TRBV7-2 to TRBJ1-2, with D unresolved. This CDR3 region has 14 residues. V lost 5 bases and J lost 7, with 17 bases in between. From germline, CDR1 is SGHTA and CDR2 FQGNSA. The chain's CDR3 is CASSTPRTRPGYTF. CDR3 DNA sequence: TGTGCCAGCAGCACCCCCCGGACGCGCCCTGGCTACACCTTC. Based on the CDR3 plus reference TRBV7-2 and TRBJ1-2, the full variable domain is GAGVSQSPSNKVTEKGKDVELRCDPISGHTALYWYRQSLGQGLEFLIYFQGNSAPDKSGLPSDRFSAERTGGSVSTLTIQRTQQEDSAVYLCASSTPRTRPGYTFGSGTRLTVV.

The rearrangement joins TRBV2 to TRBJ2-1; D is ambiguous. Trimming pared 6 bases from V and 4 bases from J, leaving 16 bases between. Germline V gene sequence: CDR1 SNHLY, CDR2 FYNNEI. CDR3 size: 15 residues. CDR3 loop: CASRGPGRQYNEQFF. The CDR3 bases are TGTGCCAGCAGGGGTCCTGGACGTCAATACAATGAGCAGTTCTTC.

The chain has TRBV6-5 and TRBJ1-2; D not resolved. There are 11 residues in the CDR3. V was pared by 2 bases and J by 10 bases, with 8 bases between. The V gene's germline CDR1 is MNHEY and CDR2 SVGAGI. Written as DNA, the CDR3 is TGTGCCAGCAGTTACCTTGGGCACTACACCTTC. It yields the protein CASSYLGHYTF.